Listed here are 15 T cell receptor beta chains from one sample, sequenced in a study of blood T cell repertoires in COVID-19. Clones were read by immunoSEQ multiplex PCR, and TCRdb kept only the in-frame ones, dropping some. The sample has about 280,000 clones; around 90% are singletons. The sequenced material came from PBMCs or T cells enriched from blood (not recorded which). The source is a man aged 35-49 years who had been exposed to COVID-19.

The chain combines TRBV27 with TRBJ2-7, with 8 bases fitting TRBD1. V trimming: 0 bases; J trimming: 5 bases; junction bases outside the gene matches: 6. Germline CDR1 reads MNHEY; CDR2 reads SMNVEV (reference sequence). CDR3 length equals 15 residues. CDR3 sequence reads: CASSLSVRGHDEQYF. The DNA of the CDR3 is TGTGCCAGCAGTTTATCGGTCAGGGGGCACGACGAGCAGTACTTC.

The V gene is TRBV5-1, the J gene TRBJ2-7; D is possibly TRBD1 (5 bases). The V gene lost 0 bases and the J gene lost 3 bases, with 10 bases spanning the gap. This CDR3 region has 14 residues. CDR1 and CDR2 from the germline V gene are SGHRS and YFSETQ. CDR3 coding DNA: TGCGCCAGCAGCTTGGAGGCAGGGAACTACGAGCAGTACTTC. Its translation is CASSLEAGNYEQYF. Drawing the rest from reference TRBV5-1 and TRBJ2-7, the complete variable domain is KAGVTQTPRYLIKTRGQQVTLSCSPISGHRSVSWYQQTPGQGLQFLFEYFSETQRNKGNFPGRFSGRQFSNSRSEMNVSTLELGDSALYLCASSLEAGNYEQYFGPGTRLTVT.

The chain is built from TRBV18 and TRBJ2-5; D might be TRBD2 (5 bases). CDR1 is KGHSH and CDR2 is LQKENI in the germline V gene. Trimming stripped 0 bases from V and 3 bases from J, with 5 bases between. The CDR3 extends over 13 amino acids. As DNA, the CDR3 is TGTGCCAGCTCACCACCCGGGAAAGAGACCCAGTACTTC. Translated, it gives CASSPPGKETQYF.

The chain combines TRBV4-2 with TRBJ2-1, with D uncertain. Trimming stripped 4 bases from V and 5 bases from J, with 12 bases between. CDR3 size: 14 residues. From germline, CDR1 is LGHNA and CDR2 YNFKEQ. The CDR3 loop is CASSLLAEDNEQFF. CDR3 coding DNA: TGTGCCAGCAGCCTCCTGGCGGAAGACAATGAGCAGTTCTTC.

The CDR3 nucleotides read TGTGCCAGCAGCGAACCGGGACAGGCGAGCTACGAGCAGTACTTC. Translated, it gives CASSEPGQASYEQYF. This chain uses TRBV5-4 with TRBJ2-7; 8 positions agree with TRBD1. Germline CDR1 is SGHNT and CDR2 is YYREEE (reference sequence). The CDR3 totals 15 residues. Trimming cost V 4 bases and J 3 bases; bases outside gene matches: 9. Together with reference TRBV5-4 and TRBJ2-7, the CDR3 gives the full variable domain: ETGVTQSPTHLIKTRGQQVTLRCSSQSGHNTVSWYQQALGQGPQFIFQYYREEENGRGNFPPRFSGLQFPNYSSELNVNALELDDSALYLCASSEPGQASYEQYFGPGTRLTVT.

This chain joins TRBV7-2 and TRBJ1-1; D uncertain. The germline V gene has CDR1 SGHTA and CDR2 FQGNSA. Trimming pared 1 base from V and 8 bases from J, leaving 11 bases between. The CDR3 sequence is 13 residues long. In DNA, the CDR3 is TGTGCCAGCAGCTTAGAAAGTGGCAGGGAAGCTTTCTTT. It translates to CASSLESGREAFF.

This sequence joins TRBV12-3 or TRBV12-4 and TRBJ2-7; TRBD1 is a possible D gene (5 bases). The CDR3 covers 12 residues. Trimming cost V 3 bases and J 5 bases, with 8 bases left between them. This chain's CDR3 is CASSFRGHEQYF. The DNA for the CDR3 is TGTGCCAGCAGTTTTAGGGGTCACGAGCAGTACTTC.

V and J are TRBV3-1 (or the pseudogene TRBV3-2) and TRBJ1-4; tentative D call: TRBD1 (6 bases). The CDR3 runs 14 residues. Trimming stripped 5 bases from V and 6 bases from J, with 13 bases between. Germline V gene sequence: CDR1 LGHDT, CDR2 YNNKEL (reference sequence). The CDR3, as DNA: TGTGCCAGCAGCAGCAGGGGTAGTTATGAAAAACTGTTTTTT. Its translation is CASSSRGSYEKLFF.

The chain is built from TRBV5-1 and TRBJ1-1; 10 nucleotides line up with TRBD1. V trimming: 4 bases; J trimming: 0 bases; junction bases outside the gene matches: 3. This CDR3 has 15 amino acids. CDR1 and CDR2 (germline): SGHRS, YFSETQ. The CDR3 loop reads CASSLGQGMNTEAFF. CDR3 coding DNA: TGCGCCAGCAGCCTGGGACAGGGGATGAACACTGAAGCTTTCTTT.

The rearrangement uses TRBV7-3 and TRBJ2-7, with 9 bases lining up with TRBD2. The CDR3 consists of 14 residues. Looked up from germline, CDR1 is SGHTA and CDR2 is FQGTGA. V was clipped by 5 bases and J by 5 bases; unmatched bases: 7. The CDR3 DNA is TGTGCCAGCAGCACCGGAGCGGGAGGCGACGAGCAGTACTTC. It encodes CASSTGAGGDEQYF.

This chain links TRBV11-1 with TRBJ2-1; D unclear. Germline loops: CDR1 SGHAT, CDR2 FQDESV (reference sequence). This CDR3 has 13 residues. The germline V and J ends were trimmed by 0 bases and 4 bases, with 4 bases remaining between them. The CDR3 bases are TGTGCCAGCAGCTTAGCTCGTTACAATGAGCAGTTCTTC. This encodes CASSLARYNEQFF.

This rearrangement joins TRBV2 to TRBJ1-4, with a possible D match to TRBD1 (5 bases). The CDR3 is made up of 13 amino acids. Germline loops: CDR1 SNHLY, CDR2 FYNNEI. The V end was cut by 8 bases, the J end by 5 bases, with 12 bases between. The CDR3 nucleotides are TGTGCCAGCCTTACCCAGGGAAATGAAAAACTGTTTTTT. Its translation is CASLTQGNEKLFF.

The chain couples TRBV28 to TRBJ2-7, with TRBD1 as a possible D gene (6 bases). Germline V gives CDR1 MDHEN, CDR2 SYDVKM. The CDR3 has 15 amino acids. With 2 bases removed from V and 0 bases from J, the gap between germline ends came to 11 bases. The chain's CDR3 is CASSLPGANSYEQYF. CDR3 in DNA: TGTGCCAGCAGTTTACCAGGGGCGAACTCCTACGAGCAGTACTTC.

J is TRBJ2-7 and V is TRBV3-1 (or the pseudogene TRBV3-2); TRBD1 is a possible D gene (5 bases). There are 14 residues in the CDR3. V was trimmed by 2 bases and J by 6 bases, leaving 14 bases between them. Germline V gene data show CDR1 as LGHDT and CDR2 as YNNKEL (reference sequence). The CDR3 coding sequence is TGTGCCAGCAGCCAATCAATAGGGGCCATCGAGCAGTACTTC. Protein product: CASSQSIGAIEQYF.

The chain carries TRBV5-8 and TRBJ1-1, with D hard to call. Trimming removed 2 bases from V and 4 bases from J, with 3 bases in between. Germline V gene data show CDR1 as SGHTS and CDR2 as YDEGEE. The CDR3 is 11 residues long. The CDR3 here is CASSFSTEAFF. CDR3 DNA: TGTGCCAGCAGCTTTAGCACTGAAGCTTTCTTT.